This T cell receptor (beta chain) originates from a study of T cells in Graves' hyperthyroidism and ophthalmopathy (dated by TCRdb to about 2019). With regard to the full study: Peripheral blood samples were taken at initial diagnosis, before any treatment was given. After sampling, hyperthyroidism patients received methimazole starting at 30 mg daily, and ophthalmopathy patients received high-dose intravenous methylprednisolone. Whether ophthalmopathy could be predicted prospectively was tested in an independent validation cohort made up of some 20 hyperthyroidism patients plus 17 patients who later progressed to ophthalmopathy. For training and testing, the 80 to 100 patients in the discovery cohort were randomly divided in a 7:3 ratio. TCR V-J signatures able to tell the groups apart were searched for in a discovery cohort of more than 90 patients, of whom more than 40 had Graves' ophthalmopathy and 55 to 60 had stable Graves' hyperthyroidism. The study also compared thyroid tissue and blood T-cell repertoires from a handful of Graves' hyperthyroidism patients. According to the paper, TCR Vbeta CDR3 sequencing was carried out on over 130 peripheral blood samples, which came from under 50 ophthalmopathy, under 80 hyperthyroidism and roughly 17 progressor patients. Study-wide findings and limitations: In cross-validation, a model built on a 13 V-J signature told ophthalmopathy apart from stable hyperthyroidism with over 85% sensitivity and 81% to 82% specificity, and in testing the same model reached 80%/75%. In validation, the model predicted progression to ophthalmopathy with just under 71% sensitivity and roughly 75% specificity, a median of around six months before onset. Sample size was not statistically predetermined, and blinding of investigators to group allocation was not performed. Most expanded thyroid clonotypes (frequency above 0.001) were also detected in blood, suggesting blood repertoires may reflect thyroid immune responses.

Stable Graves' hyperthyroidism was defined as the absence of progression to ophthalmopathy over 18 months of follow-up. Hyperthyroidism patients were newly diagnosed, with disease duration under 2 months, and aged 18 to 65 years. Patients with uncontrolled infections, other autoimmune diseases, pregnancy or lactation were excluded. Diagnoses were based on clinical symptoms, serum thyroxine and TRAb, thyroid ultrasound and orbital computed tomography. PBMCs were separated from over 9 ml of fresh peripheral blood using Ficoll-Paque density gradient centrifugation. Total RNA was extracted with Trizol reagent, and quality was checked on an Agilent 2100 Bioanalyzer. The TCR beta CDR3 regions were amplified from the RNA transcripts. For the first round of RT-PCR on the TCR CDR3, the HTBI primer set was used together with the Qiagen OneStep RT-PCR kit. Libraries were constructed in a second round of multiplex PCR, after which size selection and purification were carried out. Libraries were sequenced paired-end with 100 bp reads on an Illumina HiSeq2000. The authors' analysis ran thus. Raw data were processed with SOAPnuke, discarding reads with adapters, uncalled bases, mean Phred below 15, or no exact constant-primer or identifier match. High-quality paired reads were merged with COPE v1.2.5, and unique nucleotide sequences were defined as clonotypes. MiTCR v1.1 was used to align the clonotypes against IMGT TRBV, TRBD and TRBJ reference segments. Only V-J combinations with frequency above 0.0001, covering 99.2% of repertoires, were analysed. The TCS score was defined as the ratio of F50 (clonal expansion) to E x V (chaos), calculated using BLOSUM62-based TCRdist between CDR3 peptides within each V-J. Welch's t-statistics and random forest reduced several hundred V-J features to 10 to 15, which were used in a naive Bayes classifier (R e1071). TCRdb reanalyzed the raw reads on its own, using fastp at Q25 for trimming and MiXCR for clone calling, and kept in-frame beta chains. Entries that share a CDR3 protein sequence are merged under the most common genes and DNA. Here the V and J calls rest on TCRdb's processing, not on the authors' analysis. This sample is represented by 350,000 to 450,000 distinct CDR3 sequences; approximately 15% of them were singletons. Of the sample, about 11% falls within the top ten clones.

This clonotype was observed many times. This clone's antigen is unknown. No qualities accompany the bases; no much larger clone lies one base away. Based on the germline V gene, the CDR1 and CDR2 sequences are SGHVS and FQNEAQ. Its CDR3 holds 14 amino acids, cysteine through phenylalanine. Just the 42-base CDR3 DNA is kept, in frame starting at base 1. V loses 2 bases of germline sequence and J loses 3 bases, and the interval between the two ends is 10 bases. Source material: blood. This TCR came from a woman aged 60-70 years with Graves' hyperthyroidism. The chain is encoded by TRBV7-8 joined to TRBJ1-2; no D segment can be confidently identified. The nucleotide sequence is TGTGCCAGCAGCTTAAGGTGGCAGCACTATGGCTACACCTTC. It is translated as CASSLRWQHYGYTF.